The count of the clone carrying this T cell receptor (beta chain) is one. Antigen unknown. One end of the junction does not line up with germline, which may come from a read error. Unique molecular identifiers had been added to the TCR beta cDNA libraries. TCRdb passed the PCR reads through MiXCR, listing each CDR3 protein once. Here the sample spans 350,000 to 450,000 distinct CDR3 sequences, less than 35% being singletons. This sample was taken from a study of post-analysis software for immune sequencing data. Study-level results: A significant reduction in normalized Chao1 diversity was observed in multiple sclerosis patients versus controls. Samples made in the same batch grouped tightly together by F measure.

This clonotype originated in a girl aged 5-17 years with multiple sclerosis. The sequencing input was blood.

In DNA form, the CDR3 reads TGCGCCACCGGCGAAAGGGCAGGGACTGAAGCTTTCTTT. Encoded protein: CATGERAGTEAFF. The V gene is TRBV24-1, the J gene TRBJ1-1; tentatively, D is TRBD1 (5 bases). In germline, CDR1 is KGHDR, CDR2 SFDVKD. This CDR3 spans 13 amino acids.